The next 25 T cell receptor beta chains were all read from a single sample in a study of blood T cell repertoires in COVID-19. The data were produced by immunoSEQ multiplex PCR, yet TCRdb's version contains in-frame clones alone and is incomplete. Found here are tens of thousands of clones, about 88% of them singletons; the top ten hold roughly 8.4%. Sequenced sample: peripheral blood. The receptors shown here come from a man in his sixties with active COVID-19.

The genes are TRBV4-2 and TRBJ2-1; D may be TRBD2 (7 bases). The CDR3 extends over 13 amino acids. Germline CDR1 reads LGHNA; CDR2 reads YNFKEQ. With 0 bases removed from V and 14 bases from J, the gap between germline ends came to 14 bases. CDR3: CASSQEGGEAEFF. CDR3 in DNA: TGTGCCAGCAGCCAAGAAGGGGGGGAGGCGGAGTTCTTC.

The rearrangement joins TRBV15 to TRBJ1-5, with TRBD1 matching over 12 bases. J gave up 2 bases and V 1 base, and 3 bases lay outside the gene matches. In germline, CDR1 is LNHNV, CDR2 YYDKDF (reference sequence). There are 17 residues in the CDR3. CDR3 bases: TGTGCCACCAGCAGAGCGGGGACAGGGGGCGGCAATCAGCCCCAGCATTTT. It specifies CATSRAGTGGGNQPQHF.

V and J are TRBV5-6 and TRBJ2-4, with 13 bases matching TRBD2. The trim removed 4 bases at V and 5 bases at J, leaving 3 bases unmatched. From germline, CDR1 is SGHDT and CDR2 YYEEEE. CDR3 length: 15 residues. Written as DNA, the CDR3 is TGTGCCAGCAGCCCGGGACTAGCGGGACAAAACATTCAGTACTTC. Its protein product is CASSPGLAGQNIQYF.

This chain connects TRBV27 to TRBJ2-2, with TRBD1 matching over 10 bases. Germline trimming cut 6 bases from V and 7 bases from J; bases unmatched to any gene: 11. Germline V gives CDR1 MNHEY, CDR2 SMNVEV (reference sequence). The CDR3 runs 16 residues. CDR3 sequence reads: CASSQFDRGPNGELFF. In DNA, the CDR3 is TGTGCCAGCAGCCAATTCGACAGGGGGCCGAACGGGGAGCTGTTTTTT.

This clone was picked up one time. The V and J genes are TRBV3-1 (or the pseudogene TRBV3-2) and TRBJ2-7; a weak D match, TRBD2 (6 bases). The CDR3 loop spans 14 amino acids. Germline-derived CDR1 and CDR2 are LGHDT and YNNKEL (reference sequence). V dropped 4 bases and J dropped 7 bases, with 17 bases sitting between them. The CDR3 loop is CASSPRRELREQYF. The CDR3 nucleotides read TGTGCCAGCAGCCCTCGGAGGGAGCTTCGGGAGCAGTACTTC.

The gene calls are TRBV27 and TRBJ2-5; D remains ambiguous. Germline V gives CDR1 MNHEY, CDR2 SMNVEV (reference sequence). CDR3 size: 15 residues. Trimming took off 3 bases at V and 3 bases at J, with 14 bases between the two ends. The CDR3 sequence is CASSFKLGAKETQYF. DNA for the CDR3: TGTGCCAGCAGTTTCAAGCTTGGAGCAAAAGAGACCCAGTACTTC.

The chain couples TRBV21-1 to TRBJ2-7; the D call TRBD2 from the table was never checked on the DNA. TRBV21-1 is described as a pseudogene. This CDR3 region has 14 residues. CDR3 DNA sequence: TGTGCCAGCGGATTCCGGGCGGGGGACTACGAGCAGTACTTC. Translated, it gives CASGFRAGDYEQYF.

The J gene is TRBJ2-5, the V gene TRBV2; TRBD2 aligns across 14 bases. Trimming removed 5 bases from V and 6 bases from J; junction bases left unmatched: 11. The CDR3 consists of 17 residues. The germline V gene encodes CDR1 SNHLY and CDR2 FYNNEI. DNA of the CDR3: TGTGCCAGCAGTCCCGGGACTAGCGGGAGTATCGGGAAGACCCAGTACTTC. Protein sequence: CASSPGTSGSIGKTQYF.

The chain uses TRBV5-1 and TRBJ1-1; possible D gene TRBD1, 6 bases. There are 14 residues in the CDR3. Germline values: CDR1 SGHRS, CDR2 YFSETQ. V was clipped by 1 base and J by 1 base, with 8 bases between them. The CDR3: CASSLYRENTEAFF. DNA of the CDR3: TGCGCCAGCAGCTTGTACAGGGAGAACACTGAAGCTTTCTTT.

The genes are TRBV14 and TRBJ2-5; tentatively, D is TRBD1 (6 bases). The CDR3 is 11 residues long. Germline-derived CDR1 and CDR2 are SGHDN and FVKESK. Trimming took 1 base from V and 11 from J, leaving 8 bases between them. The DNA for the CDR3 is TGTGCCAGCAGCCAAGGGGGGCGACAGTACTTC. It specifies CASSQGGRQYF.

This CDR3 is CASRPSGSRNEQFF. CDR3 sequence (DNA): TGCGCCAGCAGACCTAGCGGGAGTAGAAATGAGCAGTTCTTC. The chain carries TRBV10-1 and TRBJ2-1, with 10 bases identical to TRBD2. This CDR3 comprises 14 residues. With V trimmed by 6 bases and J by 7 bases, 6 bases remained unmatched. Germline CDR1 reads WNHNN; CDR2 reads SYGVQD (reference sequence).

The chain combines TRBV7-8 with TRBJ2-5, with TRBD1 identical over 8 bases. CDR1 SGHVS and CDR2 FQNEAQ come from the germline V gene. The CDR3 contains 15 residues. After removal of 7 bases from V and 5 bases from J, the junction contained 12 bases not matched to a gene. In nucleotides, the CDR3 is TGTGCCAGCAACGGAGGACAGGGTCCTTGGGAGACCCAGTACTTC. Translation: CASNGGQGPWETQYF.

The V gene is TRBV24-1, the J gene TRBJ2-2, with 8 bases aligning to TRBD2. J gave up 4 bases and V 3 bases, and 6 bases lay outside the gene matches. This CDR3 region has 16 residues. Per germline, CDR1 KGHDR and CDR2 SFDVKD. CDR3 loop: CATSDGGSGGTGELFF. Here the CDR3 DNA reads TGTGCCACCAGTGATGGTGGGAGCGGGGGCACCGGGGAGCTGTTTTTT.

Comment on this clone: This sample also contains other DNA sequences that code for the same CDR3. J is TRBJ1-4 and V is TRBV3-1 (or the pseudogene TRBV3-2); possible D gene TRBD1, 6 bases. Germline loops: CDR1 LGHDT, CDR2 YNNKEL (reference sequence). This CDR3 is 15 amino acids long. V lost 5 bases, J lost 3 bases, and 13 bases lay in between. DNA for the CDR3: TGTGCCAGCAGCTATCGACAGGACGCTAATGAAAAACTGTTTTTT. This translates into CASSYRQDANEKLFF.

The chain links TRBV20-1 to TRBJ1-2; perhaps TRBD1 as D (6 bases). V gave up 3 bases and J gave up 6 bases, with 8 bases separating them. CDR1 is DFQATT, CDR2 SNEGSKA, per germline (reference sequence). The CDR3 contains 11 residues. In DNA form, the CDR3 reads TGCAGTGCTAGCCACAGGGATGGCTACACCTTC. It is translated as CSASHRDGYTF.

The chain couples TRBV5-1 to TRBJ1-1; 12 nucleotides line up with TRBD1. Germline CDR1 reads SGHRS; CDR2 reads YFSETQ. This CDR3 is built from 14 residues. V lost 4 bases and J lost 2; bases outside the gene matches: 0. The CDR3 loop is CASSGTGGNTEAFF. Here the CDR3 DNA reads TGCGCCAGCAGCGGGACAGGGGGCAACACTGAAGCTTTCTTT.

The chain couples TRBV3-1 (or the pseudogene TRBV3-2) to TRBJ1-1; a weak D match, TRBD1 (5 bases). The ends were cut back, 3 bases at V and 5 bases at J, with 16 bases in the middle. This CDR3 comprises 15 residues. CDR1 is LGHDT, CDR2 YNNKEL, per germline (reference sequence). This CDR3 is CASSHPGRVGTEAFF. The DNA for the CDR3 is TGTGCCAGCAGCCACCCAGGGAGGGTTGGGACTGAAGCTTTCTTT.

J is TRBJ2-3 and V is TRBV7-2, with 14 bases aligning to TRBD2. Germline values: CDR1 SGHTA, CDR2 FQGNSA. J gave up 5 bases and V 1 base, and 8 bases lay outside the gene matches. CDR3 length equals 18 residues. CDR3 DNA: TGTGCCAGCAGCTTAGGGGTGGGACTAGCGGGAGTTAAAGATACGCAGTATTTT. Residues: CASSLGVGLAGVKDTQYF.

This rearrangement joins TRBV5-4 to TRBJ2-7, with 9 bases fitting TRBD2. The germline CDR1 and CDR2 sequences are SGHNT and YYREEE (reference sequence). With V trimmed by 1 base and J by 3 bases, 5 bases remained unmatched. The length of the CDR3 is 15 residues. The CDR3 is CASSLSLAGSYEQYF. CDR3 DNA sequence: TGTGCCAGCAGCTTGAGTCTAGCGGGAAGCTACGAGCAGTACTTC. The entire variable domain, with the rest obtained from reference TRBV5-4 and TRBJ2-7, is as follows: ETGVTQSPTHLIKTRGQQVTLRCSSQSGHNTVSWYQQALGQGPQFIFQYYREEENGRGNFPPRFSGLQFPNYSSELNVNALELDDSALYLCASSLSLAGSYEQYFGPGTRLTVT.

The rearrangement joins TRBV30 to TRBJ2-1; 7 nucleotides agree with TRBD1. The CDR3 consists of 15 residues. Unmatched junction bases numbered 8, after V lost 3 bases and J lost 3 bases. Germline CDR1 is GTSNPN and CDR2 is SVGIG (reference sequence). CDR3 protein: CAWSSPPGGYNEQFF. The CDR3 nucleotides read TGTGCCTGGAGCTCGCCGCCAGGGGGCTACAATGAGCAGTTCTTC.

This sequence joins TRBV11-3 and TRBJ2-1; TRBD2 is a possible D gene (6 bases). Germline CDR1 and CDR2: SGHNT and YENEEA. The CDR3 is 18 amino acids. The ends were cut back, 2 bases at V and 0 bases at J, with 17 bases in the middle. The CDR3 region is CASSLSFGGLNSYNEQFF. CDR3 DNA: TGTGCCAGCAGCTTATCTTTCGGGGGACTCAACTCCTACAATGAGCAGTTCTTC.

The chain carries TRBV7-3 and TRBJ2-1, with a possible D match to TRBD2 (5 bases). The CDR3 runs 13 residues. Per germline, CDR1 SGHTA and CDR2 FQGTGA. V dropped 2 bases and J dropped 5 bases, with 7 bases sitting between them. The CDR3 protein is CASSLLRDNEQFF. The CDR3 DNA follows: TGTGCCAGCAGCTTACTGCGGGACAATGAGCAGTTCTTC. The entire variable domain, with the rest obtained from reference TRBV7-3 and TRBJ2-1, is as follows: GAGVSQTPSNKVTEKGKYVELRCDPISGHTALYWYRQSLGQGPEFLIYFQGTGAADDSGLPNDRFFAVRPEGSVSTLKIQRTERGDSAVYLCASSLLRDNEQFFGPGTRLTVL.

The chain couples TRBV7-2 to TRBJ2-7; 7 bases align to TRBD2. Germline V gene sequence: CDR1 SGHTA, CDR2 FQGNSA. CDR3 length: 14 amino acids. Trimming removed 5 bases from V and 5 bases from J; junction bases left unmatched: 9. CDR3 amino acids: CASSPAAGVNEQYF. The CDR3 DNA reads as TGTGCCAGCAGCCCGGCGGCGGGAGTAAACGAGCAGTACTTC. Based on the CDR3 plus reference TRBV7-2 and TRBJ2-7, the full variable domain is GAGVSQSPSNKVTEKGKDVELRCDPISGHTALYWYRQSLGQGLEFLIYFQGNSAPDKSGLPSDRFSAERTGGSVSTLTIQRTQQEDSAVYLCASSPAAGVNEQYFGPGTRLTVT.

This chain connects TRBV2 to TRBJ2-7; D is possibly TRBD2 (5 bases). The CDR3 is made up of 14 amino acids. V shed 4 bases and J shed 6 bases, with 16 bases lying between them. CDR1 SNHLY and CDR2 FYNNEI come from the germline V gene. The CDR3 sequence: CASSVWSSSGEQYF. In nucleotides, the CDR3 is TGTGCCAGCAGTGTTTGGTCTAGCTCGGGCGAGCAGTACTTC.

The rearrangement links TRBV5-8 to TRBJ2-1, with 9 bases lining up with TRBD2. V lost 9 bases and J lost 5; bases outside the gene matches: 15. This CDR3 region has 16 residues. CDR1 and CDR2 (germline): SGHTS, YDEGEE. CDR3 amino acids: CANPEPVRTSDNEQFF. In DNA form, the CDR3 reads TGTGCCAACCCGGAACCCGTCAGGACTAGCGACAATGAGCAGTTCTTC. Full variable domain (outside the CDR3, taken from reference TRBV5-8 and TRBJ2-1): EAGVTQSPTHLIKTRGQQATLRCSPISGHTSVYWYQQALGLGLQFLLWYDEGEERNRGNFPPRFSGRQFPNYSSELNVNALELEDSALYLCANPEPVRTSDNEQFFGPGTRLTVL.